The rows below give T cell receptor beta chains drawn from one sample of a study of T cells in Graves' hyperthyroidism and ophthalmopathy. TCRdb called the multiplex PCR reads again in MiXCR, with one record for every CDR3 protein. The sample consists of under 650,000 distinct CDR3 sequences, around 15% of them appearing once. The source material was blood. These receptors were obtained from a woman in her twenties or thirties with Graves' hyperthyroidism. The CDR3 runs from the conserved cysteine through the conserved F or W. Fields, in order: V gene, CDR3 protein.

v_call: TRBV12-3/TRBV12-4; cdr3_aa: CASSRGGNGYTF
v_call: TRBV28; cdr3_aa: CASSLGRVLYEQYF
v_call: TRBV28; cdr3_aa: CASSFSTSPYGYTF
v_call: TRBV2; cdr3_aa: CANRGLSSYEQYF
v_call: TRBV5-1; cdr3_aa: CASRRSGSSYDVQFF
v_call: TRBV30; cdr3_aa: CAWSVQLAKNIQYF
v_call: TRBV7-2; cdr3_aa: CASSLLFQSSYEQYF
v_call: TRBV28; cdr3_aa: CASSRLRETNEKLFF
v_call: TRBV27; cdr3_aa: CASTPGVTGGKGNTIYF
v_call: TRBV6-1; cdr3_aa: CASNRDSYTDTQYF
v_call: TRBV29-1; cdr3_aa: CSAVDRAAKNIQYF
v_call: TRBV30; cdr3_aa: CAWDRGLAMNTGELFF
v_call: TRBV7-2; cdr3_aa: CASTPGWGDTQYF
v_call: TRBV2; cdr3_aa: CASSEHGPGGGYEQYF
v_call: TRBV12-3/TRBV12-4; cdr3_aa: CASSFSRGGNEQFF
v_call: TRBV6-1; cdr3_aa: CASGGMRSAGVPADTQYF
v_call: TRBV7-9; cdr3_aa: CASSLLAGFFNEQFF
v_call: TRBV3-1; cdr3_aa: CASSQRSGGAGANVLTF
v_call: TRBV20-1; cdr3_aa: CSATTDTGELFF
v_call: TRBV19; cdr3_aa: CASSPGQGNHAFF
v_call: TRBV6-6; cdr3_aa: CASSYERGRSGEQFF